Reported below is one TCR beta chain. What it binds is unknown. The sample carries other DNA sequences with the same CDR3. TCRdb's table, derived via immunoSEQ multiplex PCR, lists solely in-frame clones and lacks some. In the table there are some 38,000 clones, approximately 84% of which are singletons. Buffy coats from blood donors, median age approximately 52 years (range roughly 20-80), 55% to 65% female, served as healthy controls. The study pulled out CD4+ and CD8+ cells with positive magnetic bead selection and then checked their purity by flow cytometry. The CDR3 covers 18 residues. Germline loops: CDR1 SGDLS, CDR2 YYNGEE. Trimming took 3 bases from V and 6 from J; bases not matched to a gene: 19. The data belong to a study of somatic mutations in cytotoxic T cells in rheumatoid arthritis. Findings of the study overall: CD8+ clonality increased with age in rheumatoid arthritis patients but not in healthy controls. Significant differences in CD8+ T-cell clonality were not found between rheumatoid arthritis patients and healthy controls (age-matched).

The sample comprised CD8+ T cells sorted from blood. The sequence was collected from a man aged 40-49 years in good health. The V gene is TRBV9, the J gene TRBJ2-7, with TRBD1 matching over 9 bases. The CDR3 DNA reads as TGTGCCAGCAGCGGATCCGGGACAGGGAAGTCGGCTCTGGGCGAGCAGTACTTC. Amino acids: CASSGSGTGKSALGEQYF.